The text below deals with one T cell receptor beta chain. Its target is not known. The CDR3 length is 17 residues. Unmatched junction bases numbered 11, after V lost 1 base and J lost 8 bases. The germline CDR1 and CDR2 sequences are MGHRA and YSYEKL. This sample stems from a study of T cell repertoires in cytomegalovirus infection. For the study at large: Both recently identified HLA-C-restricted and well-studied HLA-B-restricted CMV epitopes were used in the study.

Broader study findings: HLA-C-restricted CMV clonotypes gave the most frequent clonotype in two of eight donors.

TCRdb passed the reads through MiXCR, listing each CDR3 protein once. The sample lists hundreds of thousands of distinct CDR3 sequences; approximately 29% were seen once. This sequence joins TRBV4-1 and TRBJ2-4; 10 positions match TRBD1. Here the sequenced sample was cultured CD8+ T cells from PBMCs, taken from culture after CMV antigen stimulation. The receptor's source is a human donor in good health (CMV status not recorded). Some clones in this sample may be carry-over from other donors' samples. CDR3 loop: CASSQAPPTGGFDIQYF. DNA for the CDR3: TGCGCCAGCAGCCAAGCCCCCCCGACAGGGGGCTTTGACATTCAGTACTTC.